A single sample gave rise to the 2 T cell receptor beta chains below, sequenced in a study of blood T cell repertoires in COVID-19. TCRdb's table, derived via immunoSEQ multiplex PCR, lists solely in-frame clones and lacks some. The sample contains 250,000 or so clones, roughly nine tenths of which appear only once. The material sequenced was PBMCs or T cells enriched from blood (not recorded which). Receptors were obtained from a human donor in a cohort exposed to, infected with or recovered from COVID-19 (not recorded which). The donor label of this sample is uncertain.

The chain links TRBV4-3 to TRBJ1-6; no clear D gene. This CDR3 has 15 amino acids. The germline CDR1 and CDR2 sequences are LGHNA and YSLEER. V gave up 1 base and J gave up 5 bases, with 9 bases separating them. CDR3 sequence: CASSQGQTNNSPLHF. In nucleotides, the CDR3 is TGCGCCAGCAGCCAAGGACAAACCAATAATTCACCCCTCCACTTT.

This sequence joins TRBV20-1 and TRBJ2-7; maybe TRBD2 (5 bases). Trimming took 3 bases from V and 6 from J, leaving 15 bases between them. Germline V CDR1 and CDR2: DFQATT, SNEGSKA (reference sequence). This CDR3 has 13 amino acids. The CDR3 protein is CSASNPRGFEQYF. CDR3 nucleotide sequence: TGCAGTGCTAGTAACCCACGAGGGTTCGAGCAGTACTTC.